This T cell receptor beta chain originates from a study of T-cell reconstitution after alpha-beta-depleted transplantation in children. CDR3 length equals 13 residues. Trimming removed 4 bases from V and 11 bases from J; junction bases left unmatched: 9. Germline V gene sequence: CDR1 SGHRS, CDR2 YFSETQ. The TCRbeta library incorporated unique molecular identifiers. TCRdb ran MiXCR on the PCR reads and lists one entry per CDR3 protein. The sample contains a few hundred thousand distinct CDR3 sequences, 10% of which appear only once. This receptor was obtained from a human donor who donated a stem cell graft to a child with acute lymphoblastic leukemia. V usage is TRBV5-1 and J usage is TRBJ1-1; 9 nucleotides agree with TRBD1. Sequencing was performed on PBMCs from the stem cell graft donor, taken from the stem cell graft. CDR3 bases: TGCGCCAGCAGCCAGACAGGGGGGGACTGGGCTTTCTTT. Protein product: CASSQTGGDWAFF.